Here is one T cell receptor beta chain with its context. Original methodology: Reference gene primer amplification gave nucleated cell count estimates. Sequenced by immunoSEQ multiplex PCR; TCRdb stores in-frame clones only, minus some. The V and J calls and the clone size are those of that table, but D and trimming were determined from the DNA. Seen here are tens of thousands of clones, 90% observed once, and the top ten hold around 10%. V gave up 2 bases and J gave up 4 bases; unmatched junction bases: 5. The germline gives CDR1 SEHNR, CDR2 FQNEAQ (reference sequence). The CDR3 has 15 amino acids. This sample is part of a study of blood T cell repertoires in COVID-19. Turning to the study itself: COVID-19 samples collected from the United States, Italy and Spain covered acute and convalescent phases. T cells, B-cell-depleted T cells, or PBMCs supplied cDNA or gDNA.

V gene TRBV7-9 combines with J gene TRBJ2-3; TRBD2 matches at 8 bases. The TCR sequence derives from a man between 65 and 85 years old with acute or convalescent COVID-19. The sample taken for sequencing was peripheral blood. The CDR3 loop is CASSLFTGGSDTQYF. The CDR3 DNA reads TGTGCCAGCAGCTTATTCACGGGAGGGTCAGATACGCAGTATTTT.